The next 18 T cell receptor beta chains were all read from a single sample in a study of PD-1 blockade in classical Hodgkin lymphoma. No patient escaped relapse after autologous stem cell transplantation, and brentuximab vedotin exposure varied. Libraries were prepared by immunoSEQ multiplex PCR; TCRdb keeps only in-frame clonotypes and omits some of them. The sample holds over 15,000 clones; about 81% are singletons and the top ten take less than 35%. Sequenced here: peripheral blood mononuclear cells (PBMCs), sampled before the second cycle of nivolumab. The receptors come from a human donor with classical Hodgkin lymphoma.

This clone was detected a few times. The chain carries TRBV13 and TRBJ2-2; TRBD2 might be the D (6 bases). Germline V gene lookup returns CDR1 PRHDT and CDR2 FYEKMQ (reference sequence). The V and J ends lost 6 bases and 6 bases respectively, with 17 bases between them. This CDR3 has 15 residues. The chain's CDR3 is CASSGGQVAPGELFF. Here the CDR3 DNA reads TGTGCCAGCAGTGGAGGGCAGGTAGCCCCCGGGGAGCTGTTTTTT.

This chain joins TRBV9 and TRBJ1-6; a weak D match, TRBD1 (5 bases). This CDR3 region has 15 residues. Trimming took off 4 bases at V and 8 bases at J, with 16 bases between the two ends. CDR1 and CDR2 (germline): SGDLS, YYNGEE. CDR3 sequence: CASSPLGREDSPLHF. The CDR3 DNA sequence: TGTGCCAGCAGCCCCCTCGGCAGGGAGGATTCACCCCTCCACTTT.

The table lists this clone with a few counts. The chain uses TRBV4-3 and TRBJ2-3, with 8 positions matching TRBD1. Germline V CDR1 and CDR2: LGHNA, YSLEER. The V gene end was trimmed by 0 bases and the J gene end by 2 bases; junction bases not matched to a gene: 10. This CDR3 is built from 18 residues. DNA for the CDR3: TGCGCCAGCAGCCAAGAAGCAGTGGGCAGGGGGCCCACAGATACGCAGTATTTT. This gives the protein CASSQEAVGRGPTDTQYF.

The V gene is TRBV5-5, the J gene TRBJ2-7, with D maybe TRBD2 (6 bases). Per germline, CDR1 SGHKS and CDR2 YYEKEE (reference sequence). CDR3 length: 16 amino acids. Trimming removed 0 bases at V and 4 bases at J, with 17 bases between. The CDR3 region is CASSLGAGQRVYEQYF. CDR3 in DNA: TGTGCCAGCAGCTTGGGGGCGGGTCAGCGGGTGTACGAGCAGTACTTC.

V gene TRBV2 combines with J gene TRBJ2-7; no clear D. Germline V gene lookup returns CDR1 SNHLY and CDR2 FYNNEI. V lost 6 bases, J lost 3 bases, and 12 bases lay in between. This CDR3 comprises 13 residues. CDR3 DNA sequence: TGTGCCAGCAGCAACCGGGCCAACTACGAGCAGTACTTC. Translation: CASSNRANYEQYF.

The J gene is TRBJ2-1, the V gene TRBV15; possibly TRBD2 for D (7 bases). The V and J ends lost 3 bases and 7 bases respectively, with 19 bases between them. CDR3 length equals 16 residues. Germline V gene lookup returns CDR1 LNHNV and CDR2 YYDKDF (reference sequence). CDR3 coding DNA: TGTGCCACCAGCAGTCCCGGGGGGCCGGGTTGGAATGAGCAGTTCTTC. It is translated as CATSSPGGPGWNEQFF. Looking up the rest from reference TRBV15 and TRBJ2-1 gives the full variable domain: DAMVIQNPRYQVTQFGKPVTLSCSQTLNHNVMYWYQQKSSQAPKLLFHYYDKDFNNEADTPDNFQSRRPNTSFCFLDIRSPGLGDTAMYLCATSSPGGPGWNEQFFGPGTRLTVL.

This clone was seen a single time. V is TRBV5-5 and J is TRBJ1-3; D uncertain. The CDR3 contains 14 residues. Germline lookup yields CDR1 SGHKS and CDR2 YYEKEE (reference sequence). V was cut by 1 base and J by 3 bases, with 8 bases left in between. The DNA of the CDR3 is TGTGCCAGCAGCTTGCCAAGCTTTGGAAACACCATATATTTT. Translation gives CASSLPSFGNTIYF.

The V and J genes are TRBV7-2 and TRBJ2-1; D unclear. Trimming left V 5 bases short and J 4 bases short, with 6 bases between. Germline lookup yields CDR1 SGHTA and CDR2 FQGNSA. The length of the CDR3 is 12 residues. This CDR3 is CASSRLYNEQFF. CDR3 bases: TGTGCCAGCAGCCGACTGTACAATGAGCAGTTCTTC.

The gene calls are TRBV5-6 and TRBJ2-5; 7 bases agree with TRBD2. CDR1 SGHDT and CDR2 YYEEEE come from the germline V gene. V lost 4 bases, J lost 1 base, and 10 bases stayed unmatched. The CDR3 loop spans 16 amino acids. CDR3 bases: TGTGCCAGCAGCCTAGGAGGACTAGGCTTCCAAGAGACCCAGTACTTC. Residues: CASSLGGLGFQETQYF.

This clone was detected only once. V gene TRBV10-1 combines with J gene TRBJ1-6; D call uncertain. V lost 6 bases, J lost 0 bases, and 9 bases lay in between. Per germline, CDR1 WNHNN and CDR2 SYGVQD (reference sequence). The CDR3 is 15 amino acids. The CDR3 coding sequence is TGCGCCAGCAGCCGAGGGAGCTCCTATAATTCACCCCTCCACTTT. It codes for CASSRGSSYNSPLHF.

This sequence joins TRBV7-3 and TRBJ2-5; 11 bases align to TRBD2. The CDR3 is made up of 16 amino acids. Germline V gives CDR1 SGHTA, CDR2 FQGTGA. J was trimmed by 6 bases and V by 5 bases; bases with no gene match: 11. Here the CDR3 reads CASSLGGSGGDKTQYF. DNA for the CDR3: TGTGCCAGCAGCCTGGGCGGTAGCGGGGGGGATAAGACCCAGTACTTC.

This rearrangement joins TRBV20-1 to TRBJ1-1; D is undetermined. Germline assignment: CDR1 DFQATT and CDR2 SNEGSKA (reference sequence). This CDR3 comprises 11 residues. Trimming cost V 4 bases and J 1 base, with 4 bases left between them. CDR3 region: CSANGNTEAFF. Here the CDR3 DNA reads TGCAGTGCTAACGGGAACACTGAAGCTTTCTTT.

The rearrangement links TRBV9 to TRBJ1-2; D is undetermined. CDR3 length: 11 residues. Between the trimmed V and J ends, which lost 3 bases and 8 bases, there was a span of 8 bases. Per the germline V gene, CDR1 is SGDLS and CDR2 is YYNGEE. The CDR3 DNA reads TGTGCCAGCAGCGCCATGGGGGGCTACACCTTC. Its translation is CASSAMGGYTF.

The chain links TRBV5-6 to TRBJ1-4, with TRBD1 identical over 8 bases. The CDR3 covers 15 residues. J gave up 7 bases and V 3 bases, and 8 bases lay outside the gene matches. CDR1 and CDR2 from the germline V gene are SGHDT and YYEEEE. The CDR3 DNA follows: TGTGCCAGCAGCTGGGGTCAGACAGGGGCTGAAAAACTGTTTTTT. It is translated as CASSWGQTGAEKLFF.

The chain uses TRBV4-1 and TRBJ2-7; no definite D call. CDR3 length: 19 amino acids. Trimming shortened V by 0 bases and J by 1 base, and 22 bases separated the two germline ends. Germline assignment: CDR1 MGHRA and CDR2 YSYEKL. CDR3 loop: CASSQDPFKTGYGSYEQYF. CDR3 nucleotides: TGCGCCAGCAGCCAAGATCCCTTTAAGACTGGGTACGGGTCCTACGAGCAGTACTTC.

V is TRBV2 and J is TRBJ2-5; D tentatively fits TRBD1 or TRBD2 (5 bases each). Germline assignment: CDR1 SNHLY and CDR2 FYNNEI. This CDR3 has 14 residues. V gave up 4 bases and J gave up 4 bases, with 13 bases separating them. The CDR3 DNA sequence: TGTGCCAGCAGTGTTGGGGGTAGCACAGAGACCCAGTACTTC. This sequence encodes CASSVGGSTETQYF.

V usage is TRBV29-1 and J usage is TRBJ1-1; D perhaps matches TRBD1 (5 bases). The germline V and J ends were trimmed by 4 bases and 4 bases, with 10 bases remaining between them. Germline loops: CDR1 SQVTM, CDR2 ANQGSEA. The CDR3 loop spans 12 amino acids. The CDR3 DNA is TGCAGCGTTGTGGCGGGGGGCACTGAAGCTTTCTTT. It specifies CSVVAGGTEAFF.

The gene calls are TRBV6-5 and TRBJ1-1; tentative D call: TRBD1 (5 bases). The V end was cut by 5 bases, the J end by 5 bases, with 12 bases between. Germline assignment: CDR1 MNHEY and CDR2 SVGAGI. The CDR3 length is 13 residues. DNA of the CDR3: TGTGCCAGCAGTAGGGGCCCCGGGACTGAAGCTTTCTTT. Its protein is CASSRGPGTEAFF.